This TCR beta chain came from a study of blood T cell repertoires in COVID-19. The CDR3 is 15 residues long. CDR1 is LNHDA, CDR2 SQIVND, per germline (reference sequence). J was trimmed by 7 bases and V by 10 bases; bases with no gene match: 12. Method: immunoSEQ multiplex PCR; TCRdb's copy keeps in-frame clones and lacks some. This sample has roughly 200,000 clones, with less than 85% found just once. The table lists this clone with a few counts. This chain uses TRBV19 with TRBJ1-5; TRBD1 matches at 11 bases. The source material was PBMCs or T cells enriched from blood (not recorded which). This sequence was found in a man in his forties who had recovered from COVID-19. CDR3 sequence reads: CATKTGTGGLQPQHF. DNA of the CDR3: TGTGCCACCAAAACCGGGACAGGGGGATTACAGCCCCAGCATTTT.